This T cell receptor (beta chain) came from a study of post-analysis software for immune sequencing data (dated by TCRdb to 2015 to 2017). Background on the whole study: The recorded disease courses included relapsing-remitting, secondary progressive and progressive-relapsing multiple sclerosis, and some patients had no subtype annotation. The patient repertoires were compared against 11 previously published healthy control repertoires obtained from donors aged 6 to 25 years. A subset of samples was prepared in parallel using single-end sample barcoding, then pooled and co-amplified after Illumina adapter ligation.

The method behind the library was PCR. The instrument given in TCRdb is Illumina HiSeq 2500. To reduce PCR and sequencing biases, unique molecular identifiers were incorporated into the TCR beta cDNA libraries. Roughly 500,000 cDNA molecules were obtained per 1 to 10 million input T cells, so each molecule approximated one T cell. Patient libraries were prepared and sequenced with the same protocol used for the earlier healthy control dataset. Within a given batch, samples were prepared together, multiplexed and sequenced on the same HiSeq lane. For the original study's pipeline: MIGEC handled the raw barcoded reads, throwing out single-read molecular identifier groups before consensus assembly and CDR3 extraction. Clonotype tables were post-analysed with VDJtools, and diversity was normalized by down-sampling all datasets to the smallest sample size. To correct batch-related cross-sample contamination, repertoire overlap clustering matched CDR3 amino acid sequences but not nucleotide sequences. The public reads were run again by TCRdb, first through fastp at Q25 and then through MiXCR, and only productive beta chains were kept. CDR3 protein sequences are deduplicated, and each keeps its most common genes and DNA. The V and J calls were not made by the authors but by TCRdb's processing. The sample table contains roughly 410,000 distinct CDR3 sequences; only one count was recorded for roughly 35% of them. The ten largest clones add up to 13% of the sample.

This clonotype showed up just a few times. The specificity of this receptor is unknown. It has no much larger one-base neighbor in the sample; base qualities were not kept. What the research found in general, with its limitations: Multiple sclerosis patients had significantly lower normalized Chao1 diversity than controls, a result that suggests substantial peripheral T-cell clonal expansion. Four or five TRBV segments, including TRBV5-6, TRBV5-1 and TRBV20-1, were significantly more frequent in patients than controls. Strong co-clustering of samples prepared in the same batch was shown by direct clustering with F measure, prompting a batch-effect correction. The control group was slightly older than the multiple sclerosis patient group.

According to the germline V gene, CDR1 reads SGHTA and CDR2 reads FQGNSA. Relative to germline, V is 0 bases shorter and J is 5 bases shorter, with 13 bases between their ends. From its cysteine to its phenylalanine, the CDR3 spans 15 amino acids. CDR3 DNA is the only sequence kept; it has 45 bases, read in frame from the first base. To demonstrate the VDJtools post-analysis software, TCR beta repertoires were profiled from the peripheral blood of some 12 young patients with multiple sclerosis. The patients with multiple sclerosis were children and adolescents between roughly 6 and 17 years of age. The sample taken for sequencing was blood. The chain employs TRBV7-2 and TRBJ2-5; the best D guess is TRBD2, with 6 bases matching. The sequence was collected from a girl under 18 with multiple sclerosis. Here the CDR3 is given as CASSLALGGRETQYF. The DNA sequence reads TGTGCCAGCAGCTTAGCTTTGGGGGGAAGGGAGACCCAGTACTTC.